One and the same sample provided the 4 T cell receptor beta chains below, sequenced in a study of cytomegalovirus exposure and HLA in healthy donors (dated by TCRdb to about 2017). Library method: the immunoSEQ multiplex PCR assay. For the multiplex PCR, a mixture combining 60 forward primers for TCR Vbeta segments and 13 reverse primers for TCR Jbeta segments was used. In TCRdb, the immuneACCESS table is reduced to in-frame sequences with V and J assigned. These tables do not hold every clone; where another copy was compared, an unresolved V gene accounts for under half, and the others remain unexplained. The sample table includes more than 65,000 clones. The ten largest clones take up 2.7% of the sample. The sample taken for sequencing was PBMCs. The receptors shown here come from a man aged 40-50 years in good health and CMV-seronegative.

This CDR3 reads CSVEGGTGANVLTF. The CDR3 coding sequence is TGCAGCGTTGAAGGAGGGACTGGGGCCAACGTCCTGACTTTC. The V gene is TRBV29-1, the J gene TRBJ2-6; D might be TRBD2 (5 bases). Germline V gives CDR1 SQVTM, CDR2 ANQGSEA. Deletions cut 1 base from V and 2 bases from J, with 6 bases between. This CDR3 has 14 residues.

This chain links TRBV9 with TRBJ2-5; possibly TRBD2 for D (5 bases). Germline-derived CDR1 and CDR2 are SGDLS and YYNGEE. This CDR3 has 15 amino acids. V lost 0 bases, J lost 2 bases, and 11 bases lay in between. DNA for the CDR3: TGTGCCAGCAGCGTAGGTGCGGGCAATCAAGAGACCCAGTACTTC. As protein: CASSVGAGNQETQYF.

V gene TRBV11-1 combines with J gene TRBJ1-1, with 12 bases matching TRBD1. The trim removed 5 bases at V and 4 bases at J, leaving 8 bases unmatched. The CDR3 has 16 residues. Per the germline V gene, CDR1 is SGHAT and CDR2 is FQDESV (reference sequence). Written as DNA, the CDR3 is TGTGCCAGCAGCAGGGACAGGGGGCTAAAGACCACTGAAGCTTTCTTT. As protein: CASSRDRGLKTTEAFF.

In nucleotides, the CDR3 is TGTGCCAGCAGCTTTACAACATCAGATACGCAGTATTTT. Translated: CASSFTTSDTQYF. V is TRBV7-2 and J is TRBJ2-3; D gene uncertain. The CDR3 has 13 residues. The V and J ends lost 3 bases and 4 bases respectively, with 8 bases between them. The germline CDR1 and CDR2 sequences are SGHTA and FQGNSA.